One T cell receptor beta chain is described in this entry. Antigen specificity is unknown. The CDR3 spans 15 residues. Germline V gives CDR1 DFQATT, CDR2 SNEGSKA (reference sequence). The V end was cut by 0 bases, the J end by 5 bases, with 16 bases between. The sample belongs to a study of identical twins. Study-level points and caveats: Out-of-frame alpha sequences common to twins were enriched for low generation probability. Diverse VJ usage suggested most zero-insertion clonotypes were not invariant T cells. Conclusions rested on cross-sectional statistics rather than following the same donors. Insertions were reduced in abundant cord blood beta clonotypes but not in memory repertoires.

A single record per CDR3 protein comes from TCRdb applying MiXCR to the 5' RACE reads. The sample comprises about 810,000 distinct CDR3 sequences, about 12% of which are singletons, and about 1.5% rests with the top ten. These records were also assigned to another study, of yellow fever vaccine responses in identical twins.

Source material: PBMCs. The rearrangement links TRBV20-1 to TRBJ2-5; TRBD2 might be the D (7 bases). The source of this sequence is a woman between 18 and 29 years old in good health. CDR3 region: CSARDGQGRGETQYF. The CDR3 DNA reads TGCAGTGCTAGAGATGGCCAGGGGCGGGGGGAGACCCAGTACTTC.